This T cell receptor beta chain was profiled in a study of T cell repertoires in cytomegalovirus infection. At the level of the study: Evidence of both CMV infection and a matching HLA type came from public TCR beta signatures.

Details on this clonotype: The antigen is undetermined.

Study-wide results and limits: The study identified carriers of CMV plus the relevant HLA from cumulative public TCR beta family frequency. There were HLA-C-restricted CMV-specific TCR beta clonotypes dominating the ex vivo response.

CDR1 SGHAT and CDR2 FQNNGV come from the germline V gene. V lost 5 bases, J lost 0 bases, and 6 bases stayed unmatched. The CDR3 is made up of 16 amino acids. TCRdb called the reads again in MiXCR, with one record for every CDR3 protein. The table lists about 180,000 distinct CDR3 sequences, over 13% of them singletons, with roughly a quarter in the top ten. The sample comprised PBMCs. This TCR derives from a human donor in good health (CMV status not recorded). Some clones in this sample may be carry-over from other donors' samples. This chain uses TRBV11-2 with TRBJ2-1, with 8 bases that match TRBD2. Here the CDR3 DNA reads TGTGCCAGCAGCCTTAGCGGGACCCGCTCCTACAATGAGCAGTTCTTC. It specifies CASSLSGTRSYNEQFF.